Presented here are 21 T cell receptor beta chains from one specimen sequenced in a study of cytomegalovirus exposure and HLA in healthy donors. PCR employed 60 Vbeta and 13 Jbeta primers. Generated by immunoSEQ multiplex PCR, the TCRdb table keeps only in-frame clones and is missing some. The sample consists of some 140,000 clones, over 50% of them appearing once. Sequenced sample: PBMCs. These receptors originate from a human donor in good health.

The chain is built from TRBV2 and TRBJ2-2, with D perhaps TRBD1 (5 bases). Trimming took 8 bases from V and 4 from J, leaving 17 bases between them. Germline V gives CDR1 SNHLY, CDR2 FYNNEI. This CDR3 has 15 amino acids. As DNA, the CDR3 is TGTGCCAGCCAGGGAAGGACACTGGGCACCGGGGAGCTGTTTTTT. Translating it yields CASQGRTLGTGELFF.

This chain uses TRBV7-8 with TRBJ2-2; a weak D match, TRBD1 (8 bases). CDR1 SGHVS and CDR2 FQNEAQ come from the germline V gene. Trimming removed 5 bases from V and 3 bases from J, with 28 bases in between. The CDR3 runs to 20 residues. DNA of the CDR3: TGTGCCAGCAGCGACCACCTTAGACCCAGGGGGCGGGAGTACACCGGGGAGCTGTTTTTT. It translates to CASSDHLRPRGREYTGELFF.

In this sample, this clone turned up once. This sequence joins TRBV7-9 and TRBJ2-3, with 9 bases fitting TRBD2. V trimming: 5 bases; J trimming: 3 bases; junction bases outside the gene matches: 12. The CDR3 runs 17 residues. Germline V gene data show CDR1 as SEHNR and CDR2 as FQNEAQ (reference sequence). The CDR3 nucleotides are TGTGCCAGCAGCCCCAGCGGGGGCAGCGGGAGGACAGATACGCAGTATTTT. Amino acids: CASSPSGGSGRTDTQYF.

This chain connects TRBV7-3 to TRBJ2-5, with TRBD1 as a possible D gene (6 bases). Trimming cost V 8 bases and J 4 bases, with 14 bases left between them. Germline V lookup: CDR1 SGHTA, CDR2 FQGTGA. The CDR3 totals 13 residues. The DNA of the CDR3 is TGTGCCAGCCATATGGGGGCCGGAGAGACCCAGTACTTC. Protein: CASHMGAGETQYF.

In this sample, this clone turned up once. This chain joins TRBV7-3 and TRBJ2-7, with a possible D match to TRBD2 (6 bases). The V gene lost 5 bases and the J gene lost 7 bases, with 18 bases spanning the gap. The CDR3 runs 14 residues. Germline values: CDR1 SGHTA, CDR2 FQGTGA. The CDR3 sequence: CASSRGTQLSEQYF. The CDR3 region has the DNA TGTGCCAGCAGCCGAGGGACTCAGCTCTCGGAGCAGTACTTC.

The rearrangement links TRBV7-9 to TRBJ1-2, with 9 bases matching TRBD1. The CDR3 covers 14 residues. After removal of 11 bases from V and 7 bases from J, the junction contained 14 bases not matched to a gene. In germline, CDR1 is SEHNR, CDR2 FQNEAQ (reference sequence). CDR3 amino acids: CAGAQGTGTAGYTF. The CDR3 region has the DNA TGTGCCGGAGCCCAAGGGACAGGGACCGCTGGCTACACCTTC.

The chain is built from TRBV6-5 and TRBJ2-5, with TRBD2 identical over 11 bases. Germline lookup yields CDR1 MNHEY and CDR2 SVGAGI. The CDR3 loop spans 15 amino acids. Trimming cost V 5 bases and J 4 bases; bases outside gene matches: 6. CDR3 nucleotide sequence: TGTGCCAGCAGTCGCACTAGCGGGAGTAGAGAGACCCAGTACTTC. It specifies CASSRTSGSRETQYF.

The chain combines TRBV5-4 with TRBJ1-1; D gene uncertain. In germline, CDR1 is SGHNT, CDR2 YYREEE (reference sequence). CDR3 length equals 12 residues. V was trimmed by 4 bases and J by 2 bases, leaving 6 bases between them. In DNA, the CDR3 is TGTGCCAGCAGCGGACTTAACACTGAAGCTTTCTTT. Translation gives CASSGLNTEAFF.

The chain carries TRBV5-1 and TRBJ2-3; 7 bases align to TRBD1. Unmatched junction bases numbered 5, after V lost 6 bases and J lost 1 base. Germline V gene lookup returns CDR1 SGHRS and CDR2 YFSETQ. The CDR3 is 14 residues long. As DNA, the CDR3 is TGCGCCAGCAAGTTGGGACAGCGCACAGATACGCAGTATTTT. Amino acid sequence: CASKLGQRTDTQYF.

This chain joins TRBV5-4 and TRBJ2-3; D not certain. The length of the CDR3 is 13 residues. The germline V and J ends were trimmed by 8 bases and 1 base, with 11 bases remaining between them. Per germline, CDR1 SGHNT and CDR2 YYREEE (reference sequence). CDR3 sequence reads: CASAVFGTDTQYF. CDR3 DNA: TGTGCCAGTGCGGTGTTCGGCACAGATACGCAGTATTTT.

J is TRBJ2-7 and V is TRBV28, with TRBD1 matching 9 bases. This CDR3 contains 16 residues. Losses at the gene ends were 7 bases for V and 4 bases for J; bases not matched to a gene: 14. Germline V gene data show CDR1 as MDHEN and CDR2 as SYDVKM. CDR3 nucleotides: TGTGCCAGCACCCCTCCCGCGGGACAGGGAGGGTACGAGCAGTACTTC. This sequence encodes CASTPPAGQGGYEQYF.

The chain employs TRBV5-1 and TRBJ2-2; 9 nucleotides match TRBD2. The CDR3 is made up of 16 amino acids. Trimming cost V 7 bases and J 4 bases; bases outside gene matches: 11. CDR1 SGHRS and CDR2 YFSETQ come from the germline V gene. CDR3 nucleotide sequence: TGCGCCAGCTCCTCATCTAGCGGGGCGATCACCGGGGAGCTGTTTTTT. This sequence encodes CASSSSSGAITGELFF.

The chain carries TRBV7-9 and TRBJ2-2; 14 bases are a match to TRBD2. The CDR3 has 17 residues. Germline V gene sequence: CDR1 SEHNR, CDR2 FQNEAQ (reference sequence). V dropped 5 bases and J dropped 1; count of bases not matched to a gene: 3. DNA of the CDR3: TGTGCCAGCAGCGGGACTAGCGGGAGCGGGAACACCGGGGAGCTGTTTTTT. This gives the protein CASSGTSGSGNTGELFF.

The chain has TRBV5-1 and TRBJ2-7; 12 positions agree with TRBD1. The CDR3 runs to 13 residues. V gave up 6 bases and J gave up 7 bases; unmatched junction bases: 5. From germline, CDR1 is SGHRS and CDR2 YFSETQ. The CDR3 sequence is CASMGQGATEQYF. For the CDR3, the DNA is TGCGCCAGCATGGGACAGGGGGCGACGGAGCAGTACTTC.

V usage is TRBV10-3 and J usage is TRBJ2-5; tentatively, D is TRBD2 (6 bases). The CDR3 contains 15 residues. The V gene lost 0 bases and the J gene lost 5 bases, with 13 bases spanning the gap. CDR1 ENHRY and CDR2 SYGVKD come from the germline V gene. CDR3: CAISESPGVKETQYF. As DNA, the CDR3 is TGTGCCATCAGTGAGTCTCCGGGAGTTAAGGAGACCCAGTACTTC.

In its sample, this clone was seen a few times. The chain combines TRBV5-6 with TRBJ1-1; TRBD1 is a possible D gene (6 bases). This CDR3 contains 13 residues. Germline lookup yields CDR1 SGHDT and CDR2 YYEEEE. V shed 3 bases and J shed 3 bases, with 9 bases lying between them. This chain's CDR3 is CASSWRQDTEAFF. Written as DNA, the CDR3 is TGTGCCAGCAGCTGGCGACAGGACACTGAAGCTTTCTTT.

This chain connects TRBV6-4 to TRBJ1-5, with 8 bases that match TRBD1. The germline V gene encodes CDR1 MRHNA and CDR2 SNTAGT. This CDR3 spans 16 amino acids. V gave up 5 bases and J gave up 7 bases; unmatched junction bases: 13. CDR3 protein: CASSIKGQGGKQPQHF. The DNA of the CDR3 is TGTGCCAGCAGTATAAAAGGACAGGGCGGGAAACAGCCCCAGCATTTT.

This clone came up a few times. The V gene is TRBV5-4, the J gene TRBJ2-5, with D perhaps matching TRBD2 (5 bases). Trimming took off 0 bases at V and 5 bases at J, with 14 bases between the two ends. Germline CDR1 is SGHNT and CDR2 is YYREEE (reference sequence). CDR3 length: 15 amino acids. The CDR3 region is CASSLGTGSRETQYF. CDR3 nucleotides: TGTGCCAGCAGCTTGGGGACTGGTAGTAGGGAGACCCAGTACTTC.

This clone occurred once. The gene calls are TRBV5-6 and TRBJ2-5; TRBD1 aligns across 7 bases. With the DNA end fitting TRBJ2-7 better, the J assignment may be wrong. CDR3 length: 12 amino acids. CDR1 and CDR2 from the germline V gene are SGHDT and YYEEEE. The CDR3 here is CASSMTGNEQYF. CDR3 DNA: TGTGCCAGCAGCATGACAGGGAACGAGCAGTACTTC.

CDR3 in amino acids: CASSPGQTPYGYTF. For the CDR3, the DNA is TGTGCCAGCAGCCCGGGACAGACCCCCTATGGCTACACCTTC. This chain links TRBV7-8 with TRBJ1-2, with 7 bases lining up with TRBD1. The CDR3 has 14 residues. Germline V gene data show CDR1 as SGHVS and CDR2 as FQNEAQ. V trimming: 5 bases; J trimming: 4 bases; junction bases outside the gene matches: 7.

This clone was found a few times. The chain couples TRBV28 to TRBJ1-1; 7 bases map to TRBD1. With V trimmed by 6 bases and J by 0 bases, 7 bases remained unmatched. The CDR3 runs to 15 residues. CDR1 and CDR2 from the germline V gene are MDHEN and SYDVKM. CDR3 sequence reads: CASSTRQGVNTEAFF. For the CDR3, the DNA is TGTGCCAGCAGCACCCGACAGGGAGTGAACACTGAAGCTTTCTTT.